This TCR beta chain came from a study of memory CD4+ T cells and cytomegalovirus serostatus. As for the study in general: Healthy Belgian adult donors included roughly ten CMV-positive and 24 CMV-negative people. Study-wide results and caveats: Suggested: most of the CMV-linked TCR signature lies in CD4+ memory cells. About two fifths of the roughly 150 known CMV-associated TCRbeta sequences appeared in CD4+ memory.

The data were produced by immunoSEQ multiplex PCR, yet TCRdb's version contains in-frame clones alone and is incomplete. The sample consists of over 40,000 clones, around four fifths of them appearing once. Single viable CD3+CD4+CD8-CD45RO+ cells were sorted as the memory CD4+ T cells. Between the trimmed V and J ends, which lost 5 bases and 1 base, there was a span of 9 bases. The CDR3 loop spans 13 amino acids. CDR1 is SGHRS and CDR2 is YFSETQ in the germline V gene. Concerning this clone itself: Its antigen is unknown.

The chain uses TRBV5-1 and TRBJ2-5, with unresolved D. This clonotype was sampled from an adult in good health and CMV-seropositive. Sequencing was performed on memory CD4+ T cells from blood. CDR3 nucleotide sequence: TGCGCCAGCAGTACACCGGCCCAAGAGACCCAGTACTTC. This translates into CASSTPAQETQYF.